The 13 T cell receptor beta chains reported below all come from one sample, sequenced in a study of shared clonotypes between healthy human individuals. Measured with immunoSEQ multiplex PCR; TCRdb has only the in-frame clones, and not every one. The table has 600,000 or so clones, 95% to 98% seen once. CD45RO-negative, CCR7-positively selected cells formed the naive CD8 fraction, excluding terminally differentiated effector memory CD45RA+ cells. Sequenced material: naive CD8+ T cells sorted from blood. These receptors were collected from a man aged 25-45 years in good health.

In DNA, the CDR3 is TGTGCCATCAGGGCAGGGGGCATCGAGAACACTGAAGCTTTCTTT. This sequence encodes CAIRAGGIENTEAFF. The V call is TRBV10-3, the J call TRBJ1-1; the match to TRBD1 covers 8 bases. Germline V gene sequence: CDR1 ENHRY, CDR2 SYGVKD. The J segment lost 1 base and the V segment lost 6 bases, leaving 7 bases of the junction unmatched. The CDR3 runs 15 residues.

The rearrangement links TRBV7-9 to TRBJ1-2; 10 nucleotides align to TRBD1. This CDR3 comprises 14 residues. CDR1 is SEHNR and CDR2 is FQNEAQ in the germline V gene (reference sequence). The J segment lost 8 bases and the V segment lost 1 base, leaving 4 bases of the junction unmatched. This chain's CDR3 is CASSLETGGHGYTF. CDR3 coding DNA: TGTGCCAGCAGCTTAGAGACAGGGGGCCACGGCTACACCTTC.

The chain combines TRBV7-9 with TRBJ2-3; D unclear. Germline V gene data show CDR1 as SEHNR and CDR2 as FQNEAQ (reference sequence). V was trimmed by 8 bases and J by 6 bases, leaving 6 bases between them. The CDR3 is 10 amino acids. As DNA, the CDR3 is TGTGCCAGCTTGGGGGATACGCAGTATTTT. It specifies CASLGDTQYF.

Here the CDR3 DNA reads TGCGCCAGCAGTGATCGGACAGGGGGGGCTAATGAGCAGTTCTTC. Its translation: CASSDRTGGANEQFF. The rearrangement joins TRBV10-2 to TRBJ2-1; 10 bases align to TRBD1. The V gene end was trimmed by 3 bases and the J gene end by 7 bases; junction bases not matched to a gene: 6. Germline V CDR1 and CDR2: WSHSY, SAAADI. There are 15 residues in the CDR3.

The chain joins TRBV15 to TRBJ2-2; TRBD1 matches 8 bases. Trimming at V came to 0 bases and at J to 7 bases, leaving 4 bases not matched to a gene. The CDR3 contains 15 residues. The germline V gene encodes CDR1 LNHNV and CDR2 YYDKDF (reference sequence). The CDR3 bases are TGTGCCACCAGCAGAGATCAGGGGGCGGTCGGGGAGCTGTTTTTT. Translation: CATSRDQGAVGELFF.

The rearrangement links TRBV7-9 to TRBJ2-1; D unresolved. The V end lost 5 bases, the J end lost 6 bases, and 23 bases lay between the germline ends. Germline lookup yields CDR1 SEHNR and CDR2 FQNEAQ (reference sequence). The CDR3 spans 17 residues. DNA for the CDR3: TGTGCCAGCAGCCCCGCCCCGGACCCCCTCCCCAGCAATGAGCAGTTCTTC. This gives the protein CASSPAPDPLPSNEQFF. Full variable domain (missing parts from reference TRBV7-9 and TRBJ2-1): DTGVSQNPRHKITKRGQNVTFRCDPISEHNRLYWYRQTLGQGPEFLTYFQNEAQLEKSRLLSDRFSAERPKGSFSTLEIQRTEQGDSAMYLCASSPAPDPLPSNEQFFGPGTRLTVL.

This chain joins TRBV4-1 and TRBJ1-2; perhaps TRBD1 as D (5 bases). V was cut by 5 bases and J by 8 bases, with 15 bases left in between. This CDR3 is built from 13 residues. Germline CDR1 and CDR2: MGHRA and YSYEKL. The CDR3 reads CASSGPRGVGYTF. As DNA, the CDR3 is TGCGCCAGCAGCGGTCCACGGGGCGTCGGCTACACCTTC.

This chain joins TRBV5-4 and TRBJ2-1, with 9 bases lining up with TRBD2. Per germline, CDR1 SGHNT and CDR2 YYREEE (reference sequence). The trim removed 2 bases at V and 6 bases at J, leaving 9 bases unmatched. CDR3 length: 16 residues. DNA of the CDR3: TGTGCCAGCAGCTTCGAGGTGGTAGCGGGAGTCAATGAGCAGTTCTTC. This sequence encodes CASSFEVVAGVNEQFF.

The chain joins TRBV11-2 to TRBJ2-3; D is undetermined. Trimming took 3 bases from V and 2 from J, leaving 6 bases between them. The CDR3 sequence is 13 residues long. Germline V CDR1 and CDR2: SGHAT, FQNNGV. The DNA of the CDR3 is TGTGCCAGCAGCTTGTTGACCACAGATACGCAGTATTTT. Translated: CASSLLTTDTQYF.

This chain connects TRBV14 to TRBJ1-1, with D hard to call. The V gene lost 5 bases and the J gene lost 2 bases, with 9 bases spanning the gap. Germline-derived CDR1 and CDR2 are SGHDN and FVKESK. The CDR3 has 13 residues. CDR3 sequence: CASSYLINTEAFF. The CDR3 nucleotides are TGTGCCAGCAGCTACCTCATCAACACTGAAGCTTTCTTT.

The V gene is TRBV4-1, the J gene TRBJ1-1; 8 bases align to TRBD1. With 4 bases clipped from V and 1 base from J, the junction kept 11 bases outside the gene matches. Germline-derived CDR1 and CDR2 are MGHRA and YSYEKL. The CDR3 is made up of 17 amino acids. CDR3 in DNA: TGCGCCAGCAGCCCTACGACAGGGGATACGACGAACACTGAAGCTTTCTTT. Amino acid sequence: CASSPTTGDTTNTEAFF.

The J gene is TRBJ2-7, the V gene TRBV28, with 7 nucleotides matching TRBD1. J lost 3 bases, V lost 6 bases, and 11 bases had no gene match. The V gene's germline CDR1 is MDHEN and CDR2 SYDVKM. This CDR3 is built from 15 residues. CDR3 loop: CASREMGQKNYEQYF. In DNA, the CDR3 is TGTGCCAGCAGGGAGATGGGACAGAAAAACTACGAGCAGTACTTC.

Remarks on this clone: This may come from a read error, since a much larger clone is one base off. Other nucleotide sequences in the sample specify the same CDR3. This chain uses TRBV5-4 with TRBJ2-3; D ambiguous. The CDR3 loop spans 11 amino acids. Looked up from germline, CDR1 is SGHNT and CDR2 is YYREEE (reference sequence). Deletions cut 1 base from V and 3 bases from J, with 0 bases between. The CDR3 DNA sequence: TGTGCCAGCAGCTTGACAGATACGCAGTATTTT. Translating gives CASSLTDTQYF.